There are a few counts of the clone carrying this T cell receptor beta chain. Antigen unknown. The CDR3 consists of 17 residues. V shed 0 bases and J 7 bases; nucleotides not matched to a gene: 11. The germline V gene has CDR1 SNHLY and CDR2 FYNNEI. The sample belongs to a study of beta chain features in type 1 diabetes. The authors reverse transcribed all of the isolated RNA, so sequencing captured expressed TCRB transcripts. This table comes from immunoSEQ multiplex PCR, and its TCRdb copy is limited to in-frame clones, with some not included. The repertoire includes about 340,000 clones, 13% of them detected once, and roughly 0.016% sits in the top ten. Overall study findings and caveats: Moderately but significantly shorter TCRB CDR3s were found in Type 1 diabetes patients in all four CD4+ subsets.

This sequence was found in a woman in her late teens or twenties with type 1 diabetes. The sample comprised naive CD4+ T cells from blood. V is TRBV2 and J is TRBJ2-1; 8 bases are shared with TRBD2. CDR3: CASSEALLRLARNEQFF. The CDR3 DNA sequence: TGTGCCAGCAGTGAAGCGCTTCTGAGACTAGCGAGGAATGAGCAGTTCTTC.